One and the same sample provided the 21 T cell receptor beta chains below, sequenced in a study of cytomegalovirus exposure and HLA in healthy donors. The PCR contained 60 Vbeta and 13 Jbeta primers. The table came from immunoSEQ multiplex PCR; TCRdb's copy has only in-frame clones and leaves some out. The sample carries 90,000 to 120,000 clones, 75% recorded once. Sequenced material: PBMCs. These receptors were obtained from a male donor in good health and CMV-seropositive.

The J gene is TRBJ2-6, the V gene TRBV11-3; 8 positions agree with TRBD1. There are 17 residues in the CDR3. CDR1 SGHNT and CDR2 YENEEA come from the germline V gene. The J segment lost 0 bases and the V segment lost 5 bases, leaving 6 bases of the junction unmatched. CDR3 sequence (DNA): TGTGCCAGCAGCCCCGGGACAGGAGGCTCTGGGGCCAACGTCCTGACTTTC. Its translation is CASSPGTGGSGANVLTF.

This clone was observed a few times. The chain carries TRBV6-6 and TRBJ2-1; D is perhaps TRBD2 (7 bases). The CDR3 runs 15 residues. Germline-derived CDR1 and CDR2 are MNHNY and SVGAGI (reference sequence). V lost 10 bases and J lost 0, with 16 bases in between. Here the CDR3 reads CATLEGGTSYNEQFF. The CDR3 DNA sequence: TGTGCCACCCTCGAGGGGGGGACCTCCTACAATGAGCAGTTCTTC.

The chain combines TRBV28 with TRBJ2-5; D not certain. CDR3 size: 12 residues. V dropped 10 bases and J dropped 2 bases, with 11 bases sitting between them. Looked up from germline, CDR1 is MDHEN and CDR2 is SYDVKM. DNA for the CDR3: TGTGCCACCTCGAAACTTCAAGAGACCCAGTACTTC. This translates into CATSKLQETQYF.

The chain employs TRBV6-6 and TRBJ2-1, with unresolved D. V lost 2 bases to trimming and J lost 6 bases, with 11 bases between them. Germline CDR1 MNHNY, CDR2 SVGAGI (reference sequence). The CDR3 runs 14 residues. In nucleotides, the CDR3 is TGTGCCAGCAGTTACCCCATTAGTGTCAATGAGCAGTTCTTC. Its translation is CASSYPISVNEQFF.

This clone was seen only a few times. This rearrangement joins TRBV4-1 to TRBJ1-5, with D possibly being TRBD1 (6 bases). The CDR3 is 15 residues long. Per the germline V gene, CDR1 is MGHRA and CDR2 is YSYEKL. Trimming removed 1 base from V and 4 bases from J, with 11 bases in between. The CDR3 protein is CASSQGQVNNQPQHF. The CDR3 nucleotides read TGCGCCAGCAGCCAAGGACAGGTTAATAATCAGCCCCAGCATTTT.

The J gene is TRBJ1-1, the V gene TRBV29-1, with D possibly TRBD1 on 5 matching bases. The germline gives CDR1 SQVTM, CDR2 ANQGSEA. V lost 1 base, J lost 0 bases, and 12 bases lay in between. This CDR3 region has 15 residues. The CDR3 nucleotides are TGCAGCGTTGAAGTAGGACATAGGATGAACACTGAAGCTTTCTTT. This codes for CSVEVGHRMNTEAFF.

The genes are TRBV7-3 and TRBJ2-3; 12 positions match TRBD2. The junction had 4 bases not matched to a gene; V was cut back by 3 bases and J by 6 bases. Germline-derived CDR1 and CDR2 are SGHTA and FQGTGA. This CDR3 has 15 residues. The CDR3 DNA reads TGTGCCAGCAGCTTGGGACTAGCGGGCGGGGATACGCAGTATTTT. Translated: CASSLGLAGGDTQYF.

This clone was detected a few times. The CDR3 nucleotides read TGTGCCAGCAGTGAAGGGGGGGGCAGCTCCTACGAGCAGTACTTC. Protein: CASSEGGGSSYEQYF. V usage is TRBV6-1 and J usage is TRBJ2-5, with D possibly matching TRBD2 (7 bases). With the DNA end fitting TRBJ2-7 better, the J assignment may be wrong. The CDR3 runs to 15 residues. The germline V gene encodes CDR1 MNHNS and CDR2 SASEGT.

The rearrangement joins TRBV5-4 to TRBJ2-5, with TRBD1 matching over 8 bases. CDR1 SGHNT and CDR2 YYREEE come from the germline V gene (reference sequence). V dropped 3 bases and J dropped 2; count of bases not matched to a gene: 6. The length of the CDR3 is 15 residues. As DNA, the CDR3 is TGTGCCAGCAGCTCTCCCGGACAGGGACAAGAGACCCAGTACTTC. Protein sequence: CASSSPGQGQETQYF.

V usage is TRBV4-1 and J usage is TRBJ2-7; D may be TRBD1 (5 bases). The CDR3 contains 14 residues. In germline, CDR1 is MGHRA, CDR2 YSYEKL. The V end lost 3 bases, the J end lost 2 bases, and 11 bases lay between the germline ends. The CDR3 DNA follows: TGCGCCAGCAGCCAGGCTCAGGGCCCCTACGAGCAGTACTTC. It translates to CASSQAQGPYEQYF.

This sequence joins TRBV19 and TRBJ2-6, with unresolved D. Per the germline V gene, CDR1 is LNHDA and CDR2 is SQIVND (reference sequence). This CDR3 region has 16 residues. Trimming shortened V by 5 bases and J by 0 bases, and 11 bases separated the two germline ends. In DNA, the CDR3 is TGTGCCAGTAGTTTTTCAGGCCTCTCTGGGGCCAACGTCCTGACTTTC. This gives the protein CASSFSGLSGANVLTF.

This sequence joins TRBV5-6 and TRBJ2-3; 7 bases fit TRBD1. V lost 4 bases to trimming and J lost 4 bases; unmatched junction nucleotides: 9. The CDR3 runs to 15 residues. Germline CDR1 reads SGHDT; CDR2 reads YYEEEE. The CDR3, as DNA: TGTGCCAGCAGCCTAGGGGGCGGCGGAGCAGATACGCAGTATTTT. Its translation: CASSLGGGGADTQYF.

This chain connects TRBV11-3 to TRBJ2-7; TRBD1 matches 10 bases. Germline V lookup: CDR1 SGHNT, CDR2 YENEEA. With 3 bases clipped from V and 4 bases from J, the junction kept 6 bases outside the gene matches. The CDR3 has 15 amino acids. The CDR3 bases are TGTGCCAGCAGCTTCTCCGGGACAGGGGTTTACGAGCAGTACTTC. This gives the protein CASSFSGTGVYEQYF.

This chain links TRBV19 with TRBJ2-7; D might be TRBD2 (6 bases). The CDR3 totals 15 residues. The V gene lost 5 bases and the J gene lost 3 bases, with 17 bases spanning the gap. From germline, CDR1 is LNHDA and CDR2 SQIVND (reference sequence). Written as DNA, the CDR3 is TGTGCCAGTAGTGTCCAGGGACTGGGAATCTACGAGCAGTACTTC. Protein: CASSVQGLGIYEQYF.

V gene TRBV30 combines with J gene TRBJ1-5, with TRBD1 as a possible D gene (6 bases). This CDR3 comprises 13 residues. V lost 1 base to trimming and J lost 2 bases, with 6 bases between them. Per germline, CDR1 GTSNPN and CDR2 SVGIG (reference sequence). CDR3 sequence: CAWSGQGNQPQHF. The CDR3 region has the DNA TGTGCCTGGAGTGGACAGGGCAATCAGCCCCAGCATTTT. Full variable domain (remainder filled in from reference TRBV30 and TRBJ1-5): SQTIHQWPATLVQPVGSPLSLECTVEGTSNPNLYWYRQAAGRGLQLLFYSVGIGQISSEVPQNLSASRPQDRQFILSSKKLLLSDSGFYLCAWSGQGNQPQHFGDGTRLSIL.

To note about this clone: The junction and the germline gene differ at one end; a read error may be behind it. V gene TRBV2 combines with J gene TRBJ1-5, with TRBD1 matching over 7 bases. CDR1 SNHLY and CDR2 FYNNEI come from the germline V gene. The CDR3 contains 13 residues. The CDR3 nucleotides read TGTGCCAGCAGTCGGGACAGCAATCAGCCCCGGCATTTT. Its protein product is CASSRDSNQPRHF.

The genes are TRBV10-3 and TRBJ2-3, with TRBD1 matching over 8 bases. The CDR3 has 13 amino acids. V dropped 7 bases and J dropped 6; count of bases not matched to a gene: 6. Germline-derived CDR1 and CDR2 are ENHRY and SYGVKD. The CDR3 here is CAINPTGADTQYF. The CDR3 nucleotides read TGTGCCATCAACCCGACAGGGGCCGATACGCAGTATTTT.

A few counts support this clone. The chain is built from TRBV19 and TRBJ2-1; tentatively, D is TRBD2 (7 bases). Germline CDR1 LNHDA, CDR2 SQIVND (reference sequence). The CDR3 runs 11 residues. The CDR3 region is CLGGAGSEQFF. CDR3 in DNA: TGTTTGGGGGGGGCCGGTAGTGAGCAGTTCTTC.

The rearrangement joins TRBV10-3 to TRBJ1-2; maybe TRBD1 (5 bases). The length of the CDR3 is 14 residues. Germline V gene data show CDR1 as ENHRY and CDR2 as SYGVKD. Trimming pared 4 bases from V and 4 bases from J, leaving 13 bases between. The CDR3 loop is CAISGTGDGYGYTF. The CDR3 DNA sequence: TGTGCCATCAGTGGTACGGGGGATGGCTATGGCTACACCTTC.

This clone was seen a single time. This sequence joins TRBV7-8 and TRBJ2-3; D unclear. This CDR3 is 15 amino acids long. Between the trimmed V and J ends, which lost 2 bases and 3 bases, there was a span of 12 bases. Germline values: CDR1 SGHVS, CDR2 FQNEAQ. CDR3 DNA: TGTGCCAGCAGCTTAACCCTCGAGAGGACAGATACGCAGTATTTT. It yields the protein CASSLTLERTDTQYF. Drawing the rest from reference TRBV7-8 and TRBJ2-3, the complete variable domain is GAGVSQSPRYKVAKRGQDVALRCDPISGHVSLFWYQQALGQGPEFLTYFQNEAQLDKSGLPSDRFFAERPEGSVSTLKIQRTQQEDSAVYLCASSLTLERTDTQYFGPGTRLTVL.

J is TRBJ1-1 and V is TRBV7-3, with a tentative D call TRBD1 (5 bases). Germline CDR1 reads SGHTA; CDR2 reads FQGTGA. CDR3 length: 14 residues. The V and J ends lost 1 base and 11 bases respectively, with 17 bases between them. This chain's CDR3 is CASSLSPRQFPAFF. In nucleotides, the CDR3 is TGTGCCAGCAGCTTAAGCCCCAGACAGTTCCCTGCTTTCTTT.